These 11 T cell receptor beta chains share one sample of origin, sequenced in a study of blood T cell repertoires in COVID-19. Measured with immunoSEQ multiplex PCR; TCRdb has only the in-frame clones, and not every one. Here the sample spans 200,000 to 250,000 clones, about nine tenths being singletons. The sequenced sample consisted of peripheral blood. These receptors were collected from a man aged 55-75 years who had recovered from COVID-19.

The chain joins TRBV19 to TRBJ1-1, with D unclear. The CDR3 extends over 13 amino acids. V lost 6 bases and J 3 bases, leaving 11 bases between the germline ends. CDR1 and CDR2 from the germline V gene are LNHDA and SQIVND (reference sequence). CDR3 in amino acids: CASRGPGDTEAFF. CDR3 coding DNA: TGTGCCAGTAGGGGTCCCGGGGACACTGAAGCTTTCTTT.

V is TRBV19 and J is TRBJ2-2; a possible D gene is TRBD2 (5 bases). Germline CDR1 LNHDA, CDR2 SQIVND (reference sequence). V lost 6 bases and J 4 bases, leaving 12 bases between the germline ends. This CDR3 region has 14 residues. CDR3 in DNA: TGTGCCAGTAGGACGCCGGGGTCCACCGGGGAGCTGTTTTTT. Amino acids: CASRTPGSTGELFF.

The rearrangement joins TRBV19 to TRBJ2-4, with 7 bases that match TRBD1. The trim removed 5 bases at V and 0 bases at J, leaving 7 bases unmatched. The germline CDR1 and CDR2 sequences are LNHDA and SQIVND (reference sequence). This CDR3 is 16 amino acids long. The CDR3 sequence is CASSPQGRGAKNIQYF. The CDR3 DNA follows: TGTGCCAGTAGTCCACAGGGGAGAGGAGCCAAAAACATTCAGTACTTC.

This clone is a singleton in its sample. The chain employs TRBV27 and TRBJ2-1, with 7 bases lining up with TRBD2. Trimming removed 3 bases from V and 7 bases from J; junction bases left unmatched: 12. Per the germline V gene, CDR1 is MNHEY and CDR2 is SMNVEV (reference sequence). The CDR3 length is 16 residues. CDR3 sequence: CASSFLSGTFINEQFF. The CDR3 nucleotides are TGTGCCAGCAGTTTTCTCAGCGGGACGTTTATAAATGAGCAGTTCTTC.

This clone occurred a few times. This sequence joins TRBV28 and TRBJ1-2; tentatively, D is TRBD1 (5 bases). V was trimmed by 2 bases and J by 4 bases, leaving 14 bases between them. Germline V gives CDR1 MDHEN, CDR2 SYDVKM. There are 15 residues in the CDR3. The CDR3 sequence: CASSLSGGYIYGYTF. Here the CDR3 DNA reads TGTGCCAGCAGTTTAAGCGGGGGTTACATCTATGGCTACACCTTC.

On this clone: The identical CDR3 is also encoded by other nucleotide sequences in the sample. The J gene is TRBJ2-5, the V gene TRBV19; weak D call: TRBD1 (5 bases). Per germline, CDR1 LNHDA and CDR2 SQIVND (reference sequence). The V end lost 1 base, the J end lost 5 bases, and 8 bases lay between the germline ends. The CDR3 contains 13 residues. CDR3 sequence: CASSIGRAETQYF. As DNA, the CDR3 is TGTGCCAGTAGTATAGGCAGGGCCGAGACCCAGTACTTC.

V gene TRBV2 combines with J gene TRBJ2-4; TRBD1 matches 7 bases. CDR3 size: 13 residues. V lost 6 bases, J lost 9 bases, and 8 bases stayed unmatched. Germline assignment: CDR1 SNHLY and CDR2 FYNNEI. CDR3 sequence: CASRSTGTVIQYF. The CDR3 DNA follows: TGTGCCAGCAGGTCGACAGGGACAGTCATTCAGTACTTC.

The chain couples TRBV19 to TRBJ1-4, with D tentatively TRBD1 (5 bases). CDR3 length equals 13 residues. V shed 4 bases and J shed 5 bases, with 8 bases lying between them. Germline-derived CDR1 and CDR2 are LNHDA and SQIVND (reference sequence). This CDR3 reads CASSKTVNEKLFF. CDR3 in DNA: TGTGCCAGTAGTAAGACAGTGAATGAAAAACTGTTTTTT.

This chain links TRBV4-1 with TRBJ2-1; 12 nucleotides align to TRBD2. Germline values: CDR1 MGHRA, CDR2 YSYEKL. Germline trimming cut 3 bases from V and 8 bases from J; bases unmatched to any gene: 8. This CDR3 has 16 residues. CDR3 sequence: CASSHGTSGRFDEQFF. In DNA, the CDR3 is TGCGCCAGCAGCCACGGAACTAGCGGGAGGTTTGATGAGCAGTTCTTC.

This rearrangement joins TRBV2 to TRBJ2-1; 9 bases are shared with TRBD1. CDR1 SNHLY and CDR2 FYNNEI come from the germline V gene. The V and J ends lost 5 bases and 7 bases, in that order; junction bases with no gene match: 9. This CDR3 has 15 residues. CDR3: CASSYDRGVQNEQFF. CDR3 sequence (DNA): TGTGCCAGCAGTTACGACAGGGGGGTACAGAATGAGCAGTTCTTC.

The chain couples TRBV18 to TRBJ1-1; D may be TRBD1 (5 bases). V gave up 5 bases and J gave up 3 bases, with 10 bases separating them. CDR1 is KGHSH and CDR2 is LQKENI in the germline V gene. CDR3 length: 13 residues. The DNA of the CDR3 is TGTGCCAGCTCAGCCACACAGGACACTGAAGCTTTCTTT. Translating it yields CASSATQDTEAFF. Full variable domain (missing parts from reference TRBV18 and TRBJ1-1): NAGVMQNPRHLVRRRGQEARLRCSPMKGHSHVYWYRQLPEEGLKFMVYLQKENIIDESGMPKERFSAEFPKEGPSILRIQQVVRGDSAAYFCASSATQDTEAFFGQGTRLTVV.